These 28 T cell receptor beta chains originate from one sample sequenced in a study of shared clonotypes between healthy human individuals. Method: immunoSEQ multiplex PCR; TCRdb's copy keeps in-frame clones and lacks some. Counted here are 450,000 to 650,000 clones, roughly 72% occurring once; the ten biggest clones make up 12%. Specimen: PBMCs. These TCRs come from a woman in her forties in good health. Some clones in this sample may be carry-over from other donors' samples.

This rearrangement joins TRBV5-6 to TRBJ1-3, with 8 bases aligning to TRBD1. The V gene's germline CDR1 is SGHDT and CDR2 YYEEEE. V was pared by 7 bases and J by 0 bases, with 6 bases of the junction left unmatched. The CDR3 covers 15 residues. The CDR3 protein is CASQGQATSGNTIYF. The CDR3 bases are TGTGCCAGCCAGGGACAGGCGACCTCTGGAAACACCATATATTTT.

The chain is built from TRBV19 and TRBJ1-6; 8 positions match TRBD1. Germline values: CDR1 LNHDA, CDR2 SQIVND (reference sequence). The CDR3 length is 14 residues. Trimming at V came to 8 bases and at J to 3 bases, leaving 3 bases not matched to a gene. CDR3 in amino acids: CASSGQGYNSPLHF. The CDR3 region has the DNA TGTGCCAGTTCCGGACAGGGCTATAATTCACCCCTCCACTTT. Together with reference TRBV19 and TRBJ1-6, the CDR3 gives the full variable domain: DGGITQSPKYLFRKEGQNVTLSCEQNLNHDAMYWYRQDPGQGLRLIYYSQIVNDFQKGDIAEGYSVSREKKESFPLTVTSAQKNPTAFYLCASSGQGYNSPLHFGNGTRLTVT.

The genes are TRBV2 and TRBJ2-7; TRBD2 agrees at 7 bases. Losses at the gene ends were 6 bases for V and 2 bases for J; bases not matched to a gene: 7. Germline V gives CDR1 SNHLY, CDR2 FYNNEI. The CDR3 spans 14 residues. The CDR3 nucleotides are TGTGCCAGCAGAGCCGTAGCGGGTCCCTACGAGCAGTACTTC. As protein: CASRAVAGPYEQYF.

On this clone itself: This specimen includes other DNA sequences encoding the same CDR3. The chain carries TRBV18 and TRBJ2-1, with 8 positions matching TRBD2. The CDR3 covers 16 residues. Germline V CDR1 and CDR2: KGHSH, LQKENI. The V gene end was trimmed by 3 bases and the J gene end by 0 bases; junction bases not matched to a gene: 4. This CDR3 reads CASSPTGGSSYNEQFF. In DNA form, the CDR3 reads TGTGCCAGCTCACCGACGGGAGGGAGCTCCTACAATGAGCAGTTCTTC.

For this clone: The sample carries other DNA sequences with the same CDR3. This chain joins TRBV7-3 and TRBJ2-1; D is unresolved. The germline gives CDR1 SGHTA, CDR2 FQGTGA. Trimming removed 5 bases from V and 6 bases from J, with 11 bases in between. The CDR3 covers 13 residues. CDR3: CASSPTPSNEQFF. The CDR3 DNA follows: TGTGCCAGCAGCCCCACTCCCAGCAATGAGCAGTTCTTC. Combining the CDR3 with reference TRBV7-3 and TRBJ2-1 gives the whole variable domain GAGVSQTPSNKVTEKGKYVELRCDPISGHTALYWYRQSLGQGPEFLIYFQGTGAADDSGLPNDRFFAVRPEGSVSTLKIQRTERGDSAVYLCASSPTPSNEQFFGPGTRLTVL.

This chain uses TRBV18 with TRBJ1-4; no clear D. From germline, CDR1 is KGHSH and CDR2 LQKENI. CDR3 length: 12 residues. Between the trimmed V and J ends, which lost 3 bases and 8 bases, there was a span of 7 bases. The CDR3 loop reads CASSPQQEKLFF. The CDR3, as DNA: TGTGCCAGCTCACCGCAACAGGAAAAACTGTTTTTT.

This chain uses TRBV15 with TRBJ2-7; 8 positions agree with TRBD2. The CDR3 loop spans 17 amino acids. From germline, CDR1 is LNHNV and CDR2 YYDKDF (reference sequence). V shed 0 bases, J shed 4 bases, and the junction held 11 bases outside the gene matches. CDR3 in DNA: TGTGCCACCAGCAGAGATCTTGGGACTAGTCCTTCTTACGAGCAGTACTTC. This sequence encodes CATSRDLGTSPSYEQYF.

The rearrangement joins TRBV4-2 to TRBJ1-1, with D maybe TRBD1 (5 bases). The CDR3 runs 13 residues. Germline CDR1 is LGHNA and CDR2 is YNFKEQ. V was trimmed by 4 bases and J by 11 bases, leaving 17 bases between them. This chain's CDR3 is CASSLNRGLGAFF. The CDR3 nucleotides read TGTGCCAGCAGCCTTAACCGGGGACTTGGGGCTTTCTTT.

This chain uses TRBV9 with TRBJ1-3; tentatively, D is TRBD1 (5 bases). The CDR3 totals 15 residues. Germline V gene data show CDR1 as SGDLS and CDR2 as YYNGEE. The V end lost 4 bases, the J end lost 0 bases, and 11 bases lay between the germline ends. The CDR3 nucleotides read TGTGCCAGCAGCCCGGGGACGGGCTCTGGAAACACCATATATTTT. Its translation: CASSPGTGSGNTIYF.

This clone appeared a few times. The chain links TRBV5-1 to TRBJ2-1, with D possibly matching TRBD2 (6 bases). CDR1 SGHRS and CDR2 YFSETQ come from the germline V gene. This CDR3 is 18 amino acids long. Between the trimmed V and J ends, which lost 0 bases and 9 bases, there was a span of 25 bases. The CDR3 is CASSLVWGLGSYNGEQFF. CDR3 coding DNA: TGCGCCAGCAGCTTGGTTTGGGGACTCGGGTCCTACAATGGTGAGCAGTTCTTC.

The V and J genes are TRBV5-4 and TRBJ2-1; D is possibly TRBD2 (5 bases). Germline lookup yields CDR1 SGHNT and CDR2 YYREEE (reference sequence). The CDR3 has 15 residues. V was cut by 1 base and J by 7 bases, with 15 bases left in between. CDR3 nucleotide sequence: TGTGCCAGCAGCTTGCTGACGGGGTCGGGTAATGAGCAGTTCTTC. Translation gives CASSLLTGSGNEQFF. The full variable domain, with the rest looked up from reference TRBV5-4 and TRBJ2-1, is ETGVTQSPTHLIKTRGQQVTLRCSSQSGHNTVSWYQQALGQGPQFIFQYYREEENGRGNFPPRFSGLQFPNYSSELNVNALELDDSALYLCASSLLTGSGNEQFFGPGTRLTVL.

The chain couples TRBV5-1 to TRBJ1-3; no reliable D call. CDR1 is SGHRS and CDR2 is YFSETQ in the germline V gene. The CDR3 length is 15 residues. The germline V and J ends were trimmed by 2 bases and 0 bases, with 9 bases remaining between them. DNA for the CDR3: TGCGCCAGCAGCTTAATGGGCTACTCTGGAAACACCATATATTTT. It encodes CASSLMGYSGNTIYF.

This chain links TRBV15 with TRBJ1-5; 9 bases are shared with TRBD1. The CDR3 spans 17 residues. V was pared by 0 bases and J by 3 bases, with 6 bases of the junction left unmatched. Per germline, CDR1 LNHNV and CDR2 YYDKDF (reference sequence). DNA for the CDR3: TGTGCCACCAGCAGAGATAGGACAGGGGAAATCAATCAGCCCCAGCATTTT. The encoded protein is CATSRDRTGEINQPQHF.

The rearrangement links TRBV15 to TRBJ1-5, with TRBD1 matching 8 bases. This CDR3 is 16 amino acids long. Germline V lookup: CDR1 LNHNV, CDR2 YYDKDF (reference sequence). With V trimmed by 6 bases and J by 1 base, 8 bases remained unmatched. In DNA form, the CDR3 reads TGTGCCACCAGATTGGGACAGGAGAGAAGCAATCAGCCCCAGCATTTT. Translated: CATRLGQERSNQPQHF.

The J gene is TRBJ2-7, the V gene TRBV29-1; D call uncertain. CDR3 length equals 13 residues. Trimming cost V 6 bases and J 0 bases, with 12 bases left between them. Per the germline V gene, CDR1 is SQVTM and CDR2 is ANQGSEA. CDR3 sequence reads: CSVTPSDSYEQYF. In DNA, the CDR3 is TGCAGCGTCACGCCCTCAGACTCCTACGAGCAGTACTTC.

The chain carries TRBV5-1 and TRBJ2-1; 8 bases fit TRBD2. The CDR3 consists of 18 residues. V was pared by 3 bases and J by 1 base, with 12 bases of the junction left unmatched. Germline CDR1 and CDR2: SGHRS and YFSETQ. CDR3 loop: CASSSFSSAGGSYNEQFF. The CDR3 DNA follows: TGCGCCAGCAGCTCCTTCTCATCCGCGGGAGGTTCCTACAATGAGCAGTTCTTC.

This clone was seen a single time. CDR3: CASRVSDRNYGYTF. Written as DNA, the CDR3 is TGTGCCAGTAGGGTCTCCGACAGGAACTATGGCTACACCTTC. The chain has TRBV19 and TRBJ1-2; TRBD1 might be the D (6 bases). V lost 6 bases, J lost 2 bases, and 13 bases lay in between. The CDR3 length is 14 residues. CDR1 is LNHDA, CDR2 SQIVND, per germline (reference sequence).

V gene TRBV27 combines with J gene TRBJ2-2; 8 bases match TRBD1. V shed 2 bases and J 0 bases; nucleotides not matched to a gene: 2. Germline CDR1 MNHEY, CDR2 SMNVEV (reference sequence). There are 16 residues in the CDR3. The CDR3 loop reads CASSLLTGANTGELFF. The CDR3 DNA is TGTGCCAGCAGTTTACTGACAGGGGCGAACACCGGGGAGCTGTTTTTT.

This clone was seen once. The chain uses TRBV28 and TRBJ1-1, with D hard to call. Germline V gene sequence: CDR1 MDHEN, CDR2 SYDVKM. The CDR3 loop spans 14 amino acids. Trimming cost V 5 bases and J 0 bases, with 10 bases left between them. In DNA form, the CDR3 reads TGTGCCAGCAGTCTGAGGGTCCTGAACACTGAAGCTTTCTTT. This gives the protein CASSLRVLNTEAFF.

J is TRBJ2-3 and V is TRBV19; D gene uncertain. V was cut by 7 bases and J by 1 base, with 6 bases left in between. The CDR3 consists of 12 residues. Per the germline V gene, CDR1 is LNHDA and CDR2 is SQIVND (reference sequence). The CDR3 sequence is CASTRGTDTQYF. DNA for the CDR3: TGTGCCAGTACACGGGGCACAGATACGCAGTATTTT. The whole variable domain, remainder taken from reference TRBV19 and TRBJ2-3, is DGGITQSPKYLFRKEGQNVTLSCEQNLNHDAMYWYRQDPGQGLRLIYYSQIVNDFQKGDIAEGYSVSREKKESFPLTVTSAQKNPTAFYLCASTRGTDTQYFGPGTRLTVL.

V usage is TRBV28 and J usage is TRBJ1-5; maybe TRBD1 (5 bases). This CDR3 spans 17 amino acids. Per germline, CDR1 MDHEN and CDR2 SYDVKM. V gave up 4 bases and J gave up 5 bases, with 21 bases separating them. The CDR3 sequence: CASSSPPWRAGDQPQHF. Here the CDR3 DNA reads TGTGCCAGCAGTTCACCCCCATGGAGGGCGGGGGATCAGCCCCAGCATTTT.

The chain is built from TRBV28 and TRBJ1-2; D is perhaps TRBD1 (6 bases). The CDR3 covers 15 residues. Germline V gene sequence: CDR1 MDHEN, CDR2 SYDVKM. Trimming left V 8 bases short and J 7 bases short, with 23 bases between. Here the CDR3 DNA reads TGTGCCAGCGCTGGGGCCAGGGGCCATGTTCCTGGCTACACCTTC. Translated, it gives CASAGARGHVPGYTF.

The V and J genes are TRBV5-1 and TRBJ1-1; 8 bases align to TRBD1. The CDR3 runs to 15 residues. J gave up 3 bases and V 4 bases, and 8 bases lay outside the gene matches. Germline V gene lookup returns CDR1 SGHRS and CDR2 YFSETQ. The CDR3 spells CASSPGQGWDTEAFF. DNA for the CDR3: TGCGCCAGCAGCCCCGGACAGGGTTGGGACACTGAAGCTTTCTTT.

The rearrangement links TRBV9 to TRBJ2-3; 12 nucleotides agree with TRBD2. CDR3 length: 17 amino acids. The germline V gene encodes CDR1 SGDLS and CDR2 YYNGEE. Germline trimming cut 6 bases from V and 3 bases from J; bases unmatched to any gene: 11. CDR3 coding DNA: TGTGCCAGCACCGGGGGTAGGACTAGCGGGAATACAGATACGCAGTATTTT. This sequence encodes CASTGGRTSGNTDTQYF.

The chain combines TRBV6-1 with TRBJ1-5, with no clear D. Germline CDR1 and CDR2: MNHNS and SASEGT. CDR3 size: 14 residues. The ends were cut back, 1 base at V and 4 bases at J, with 8 bases in the middle. The CDR3 DNA is TGTGCCAGCAGTGAAGATCTCAGGAATCAGCCCCAGCATTTT. It encodes CASSEDLRNQPQHF.

Turning to this clone: Other DNA sequences from this sample encode an identical CDR3 as well. J is TRBJ1-1 and V is TRBV18; 9 bases are a match to TRBD1. Unmatched junction bases numbered 1, after V lost 2 bases and J lost 0 bases. In germline, CDR1 is KGHSH, CDR2 LQKENI. The CDR3 spans 15 residues. CDR3 protein: CASSPGTGMNTEAFF. CDR3 DNA sequence: TGTGCCAGCTCACCAGGGACAGGGATGAACACTGAAGCTTTCTTT.

The sample holds a few counts of this clone. V is TRBV7-2 and J is TRBJ1-3; D possibly corresponds to TRBD1 (5 bases). The germline V gene encodes CDR1 SGHTA and CDR2 FQGNSA. The CDR3 is made up of 14 amino acids. V was cut by 2 bases and J by 4 bases, with 9 bases left in between. CDR3 nucleotide sequence: TGTGCCAGCAGCTTACTCGGGACCGGAAACACCATATATTTT. It is translated as CASSLLGTGNTIYF.

This clone was seen just once. This chain links TRBV4-1 with TRBJ2-7, with 11 bases aligning to TRBD2. With 0 bases clipped from V and 4 bases from J, the junction kept 8 bases outside the gene matches. Per the germline V gene, CDR1 is MGHRA and CDR2 is YSYEKL. The CDR3 totals 17 residues. In nucleotides, the CDR3 is TGCGCCAGCAGCCAAGATTCCGGCACTAGCGGGAGTTACGAGCAGTACTTC. It codes for CASSQDSGTSGSYEQYF.